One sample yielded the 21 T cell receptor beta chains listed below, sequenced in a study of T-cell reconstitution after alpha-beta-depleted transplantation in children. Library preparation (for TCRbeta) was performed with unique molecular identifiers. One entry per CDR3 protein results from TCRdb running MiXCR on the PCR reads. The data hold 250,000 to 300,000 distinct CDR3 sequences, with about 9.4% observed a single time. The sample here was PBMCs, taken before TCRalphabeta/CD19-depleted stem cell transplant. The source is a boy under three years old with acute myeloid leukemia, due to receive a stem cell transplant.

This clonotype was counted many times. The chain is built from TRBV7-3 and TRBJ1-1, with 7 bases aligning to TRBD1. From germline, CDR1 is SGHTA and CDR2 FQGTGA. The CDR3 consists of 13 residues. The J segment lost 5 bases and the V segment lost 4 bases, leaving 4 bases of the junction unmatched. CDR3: CASSSLTGTEAFF. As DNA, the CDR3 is TGTGCCAGCAGCTCCCTGACAGGGACTGAAGCTTTCTTT.

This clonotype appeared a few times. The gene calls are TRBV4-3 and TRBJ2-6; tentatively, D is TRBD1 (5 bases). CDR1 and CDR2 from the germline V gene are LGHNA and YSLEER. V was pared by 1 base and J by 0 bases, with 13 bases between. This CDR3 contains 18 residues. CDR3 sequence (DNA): TGCGCCAGCAGCCAAGGCGGACACTGGTCCTCTGGGGCCAACGTCCTGACTTTC. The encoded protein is CASSQGGHWSSGANVLTF.

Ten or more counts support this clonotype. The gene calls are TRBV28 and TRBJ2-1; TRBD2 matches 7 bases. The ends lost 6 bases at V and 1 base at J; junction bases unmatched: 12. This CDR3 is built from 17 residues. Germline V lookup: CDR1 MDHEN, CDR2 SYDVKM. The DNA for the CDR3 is TGTGCCAGCAGCTACGGGGCTAGCGGTTATTCCTACAATGAGCAGTTCTTC. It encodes CASSYGASGYSYNEQFF.

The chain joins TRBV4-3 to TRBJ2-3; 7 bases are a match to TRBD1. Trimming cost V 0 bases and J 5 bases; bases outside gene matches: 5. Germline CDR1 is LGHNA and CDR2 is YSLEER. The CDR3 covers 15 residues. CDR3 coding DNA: TGCGCCAGCAGCCAAGACGACAGGGTGGAAGATACGCAGTATTTT. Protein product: CASSQDDRVEDTQYF.

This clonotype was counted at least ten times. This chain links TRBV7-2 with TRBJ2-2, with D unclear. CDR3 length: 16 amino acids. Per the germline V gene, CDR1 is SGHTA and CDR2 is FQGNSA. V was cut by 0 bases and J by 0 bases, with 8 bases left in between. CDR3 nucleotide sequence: TGTGCCAGCAGCTTAGCGGGCGGAGCGAACACCGGGGAGCTGTTTTTT. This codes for CASSLAGGANTGELFF.

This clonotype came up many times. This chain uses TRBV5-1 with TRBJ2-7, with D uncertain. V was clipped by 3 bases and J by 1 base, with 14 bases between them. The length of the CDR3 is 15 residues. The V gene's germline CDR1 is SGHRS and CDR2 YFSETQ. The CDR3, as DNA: TGCGCCAGCAGCTCCTCGTGGACGGATTCCTACGAGCAGTACTTC. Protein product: CASSSSWTDSYEQYF.

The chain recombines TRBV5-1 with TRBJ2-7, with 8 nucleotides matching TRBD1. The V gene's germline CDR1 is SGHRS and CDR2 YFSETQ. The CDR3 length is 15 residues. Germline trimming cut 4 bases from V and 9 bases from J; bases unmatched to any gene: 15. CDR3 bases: TGCGCCAGCAGCCAGAAGACAGGGGAAGGGGGAGGGCAGTACTTC. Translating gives CASSQKTGEGGGQYF. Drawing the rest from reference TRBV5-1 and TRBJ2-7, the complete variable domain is KAGVTQTPRYLIKTRGQQVTLSCSPISGHRSVSWYQQTPGQGLQFLFEYFSETQRNKGNFPGRFSGRQFSNSRSEMNVSTLELGDSALYLCASSQKTGEGGGQYFGPGTRLTVT.

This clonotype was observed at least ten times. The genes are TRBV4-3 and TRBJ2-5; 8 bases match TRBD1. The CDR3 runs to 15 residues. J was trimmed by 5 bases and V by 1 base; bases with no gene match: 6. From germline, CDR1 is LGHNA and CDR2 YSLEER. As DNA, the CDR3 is TGCGCCAGCAGCCAAGTGGCAGGGGGCGCGGAGACCCAGTACTTC. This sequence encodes CASSQVAGGAETQYF.

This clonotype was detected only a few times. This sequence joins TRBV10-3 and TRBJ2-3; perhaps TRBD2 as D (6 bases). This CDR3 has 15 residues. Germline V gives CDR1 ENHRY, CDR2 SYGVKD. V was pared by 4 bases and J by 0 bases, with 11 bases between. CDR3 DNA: TGTGCCATCAGTGCGCTAGGGACTAGCACAGATACGCAGTATTTT. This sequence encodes CAISALGTSTDTQYF.

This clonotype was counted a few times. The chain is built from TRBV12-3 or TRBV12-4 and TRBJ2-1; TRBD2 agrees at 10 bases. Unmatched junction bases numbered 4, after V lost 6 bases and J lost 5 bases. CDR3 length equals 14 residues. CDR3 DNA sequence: TGTGCCAGCAGGGGTCTAGCGGGGGACAATGAGCAGTTCTTC. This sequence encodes CASRGLAGDNEQFF.

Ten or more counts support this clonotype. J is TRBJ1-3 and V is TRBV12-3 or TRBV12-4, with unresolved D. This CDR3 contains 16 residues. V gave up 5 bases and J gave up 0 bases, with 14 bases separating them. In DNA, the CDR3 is TGTGCCAGCAGTAACAGCAGAGGATCCTCTGGAAACACCATATATTTT. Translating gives CASSNSRGSSGNTIYF.

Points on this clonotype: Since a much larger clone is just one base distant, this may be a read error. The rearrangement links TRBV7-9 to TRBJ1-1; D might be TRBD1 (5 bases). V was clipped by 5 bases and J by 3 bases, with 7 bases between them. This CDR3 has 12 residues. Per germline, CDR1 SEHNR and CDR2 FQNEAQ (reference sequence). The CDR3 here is CASSRQYTEAFF. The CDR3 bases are TGTGCCAGCAGCAGACAGTACACTGAAGCTTTCTTT.

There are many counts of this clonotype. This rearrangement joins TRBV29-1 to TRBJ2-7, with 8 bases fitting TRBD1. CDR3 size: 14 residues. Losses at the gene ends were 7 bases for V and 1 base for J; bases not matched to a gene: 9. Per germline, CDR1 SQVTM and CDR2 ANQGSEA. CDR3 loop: CSERTGPSSYEQYF. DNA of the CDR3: TGCAGCGAGCGGACAGGGCCCTCATCCTACGAGCAGTACTTC.

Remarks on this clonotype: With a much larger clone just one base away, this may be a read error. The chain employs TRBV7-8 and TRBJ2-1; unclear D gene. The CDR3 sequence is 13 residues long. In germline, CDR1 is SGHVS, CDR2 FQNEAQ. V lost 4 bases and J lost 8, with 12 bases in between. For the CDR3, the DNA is TGTGCCAGCAGCTCGTGCGACGAGGATGAGCAGTTCTTC. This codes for CASSSCDEDEQFF.

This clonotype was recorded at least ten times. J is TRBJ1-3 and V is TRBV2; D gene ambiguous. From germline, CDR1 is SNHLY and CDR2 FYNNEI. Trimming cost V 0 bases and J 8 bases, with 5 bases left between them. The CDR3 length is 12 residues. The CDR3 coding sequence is TGTGCCAGCAGTGAAGCCCGGGACACCATATATTTT. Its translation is CASSEARDTIYF. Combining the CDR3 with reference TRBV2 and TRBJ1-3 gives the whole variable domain EPEVTQTPSHQVTQMGQEVILRCVPISNHLYFYWYRQILGQKVEFLVSFYNNEISEKSEIFDDQFSVERPDGSNFTLKIRSTKLEDSAMYFCASSEARDTIYFGEGSWLTVV.

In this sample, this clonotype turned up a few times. As DNA, the CDR3 is TGTGCCAGCAGCTTATTTAACCGAGAGACCCAGTACTTC. Amino acid sequence: CASSLFNRETQYF. The J gene is TRBJ2-5, the V gene TRBV7-9; no clear D gene. Germline assignment: CDR1 SEHNR and CDR2 FQNEAQ (reference sequence). The CDR3 loop spans 13 amino acids. V was clipped by 2 bases and J by 4 bases, with 8 bases between them.

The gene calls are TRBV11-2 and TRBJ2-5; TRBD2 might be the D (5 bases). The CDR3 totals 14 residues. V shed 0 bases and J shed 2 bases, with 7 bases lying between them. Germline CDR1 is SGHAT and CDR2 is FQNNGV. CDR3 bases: TGTGCCAGCAGCTTAGAAGGACTTCAAGAGACCCAGTACTTC. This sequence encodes CASSLEGLQETQYF.

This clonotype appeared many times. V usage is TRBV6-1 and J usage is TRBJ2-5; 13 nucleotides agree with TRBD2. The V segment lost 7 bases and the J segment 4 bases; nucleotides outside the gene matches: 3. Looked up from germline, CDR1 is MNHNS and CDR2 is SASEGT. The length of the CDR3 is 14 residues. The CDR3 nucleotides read TGTGCCAGCATGGGACTAGCGGGACGAGAGACCCAGTACTTC. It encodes CASMGLAGRETQYF.

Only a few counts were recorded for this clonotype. CDR3 sequence: CASSQEVGLAGGLSYEQYF. The CDR3 DNA sequence: TGCGCCAGCAGCCAAGAGGTTGGACTAGCGGGAGGCCTCTCCTACGAGCAGTACTTC. V and J are TRBV4-3 and TRBJ2-7; TRBD2 aligns across 14 bases. Germline loops: CDR1 LGHNA, CDR2 YSLEER. This CDR3 is built from 19 residues. V lost 0 bases and J lost 0; bases outside the gene matches: 7.

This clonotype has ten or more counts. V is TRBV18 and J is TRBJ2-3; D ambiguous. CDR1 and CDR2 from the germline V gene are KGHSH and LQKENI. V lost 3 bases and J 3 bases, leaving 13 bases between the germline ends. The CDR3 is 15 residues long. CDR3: CASSPSSGRTDTQYF. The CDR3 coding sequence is TGTGCCAGCTCACCCTCCTCGGGCAGAACAGATACGCAGTATTTT.

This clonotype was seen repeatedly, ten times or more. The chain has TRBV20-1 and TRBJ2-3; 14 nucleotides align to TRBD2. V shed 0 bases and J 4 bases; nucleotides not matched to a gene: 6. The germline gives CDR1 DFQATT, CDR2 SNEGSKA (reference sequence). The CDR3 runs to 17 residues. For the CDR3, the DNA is TGCAGTGCTAGAGATCGCGGACTAGCGGGAGGATCAGATACGCAGTATTTT. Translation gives CSARDRGLAGGSDTQYF.